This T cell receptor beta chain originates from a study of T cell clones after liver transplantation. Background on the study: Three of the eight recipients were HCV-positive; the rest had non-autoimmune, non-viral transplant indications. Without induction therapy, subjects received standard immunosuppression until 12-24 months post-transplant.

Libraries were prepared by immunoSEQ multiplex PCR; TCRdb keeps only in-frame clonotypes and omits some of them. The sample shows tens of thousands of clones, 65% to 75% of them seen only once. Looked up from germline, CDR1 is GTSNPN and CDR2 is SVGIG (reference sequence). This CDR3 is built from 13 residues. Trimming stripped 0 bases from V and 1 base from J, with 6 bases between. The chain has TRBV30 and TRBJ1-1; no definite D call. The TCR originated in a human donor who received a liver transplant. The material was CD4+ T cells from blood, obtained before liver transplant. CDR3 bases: TGTGCCTGGAGTGTGCGGGAGAACACTGAAGCTTTCTTT. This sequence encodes CAWSVRENTEAFF. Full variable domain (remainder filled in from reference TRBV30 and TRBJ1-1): SQTIHQWPATLVQPVGSPLSLECTVEGTSNPNLYWYRQAAGRGLQLLFYSVGIGQISSEVPQNLSASRPQDRQFILSSKKLLLSDSGFYLCAWSVRENTEAFFGQGTRLTVV.